Below, 11 T cell receptor beta chains from the same sample are listed, as sequenced in a study of OX40 agonist ivuxolimab in advanced cancers. Sequencing was performed with immunoSEQ multiplex PCR; in TCRdb, only in-frame clones are kept and a portion is missing. Here the sample spans 70,000 to 90,000 clones, around four fifths being singletons. The material was CD4+ or CD8+ T cells sorted from blood, obtained in a trial of the OX40 agonist ivuxolimab. The receptors here all came from an adult with an advanced solid tumor such as melanoma, head and neck, liver or kidney cancer.

The chain couples TRBV10-3 to TRBJ1-2; D might be TRBD1 (5 bases). This CDR3 has 13 amino acids. V dropped 10 bases and J dropped 6 bases, with 18 bases sitting between them. CDR1 is ENHRY and CDR2 is SYGVKD in the germline V gene. The CDR3 coding sequence is TGTGCCAGCCGGGGGAGCGGAAGAGATGGCTACACCTTC. Amino acids: CASRGSGRDGYTF.

With regard to this clone: Possible read error: a much larger clone is one base away. The gene calls are TRBV28 and TRBJ2-2; D unclear. Germline CDR1 and CDR2: MDHEN and SYDVKM. V lost 2 bases to trimming and J lost 2 bases, with 0 bases between them. CDR3 length: 12 residues. The DNA for the CDR3 is TGTGCCAGCAGTTTAAACACCGGGGAGCTGTTTTTT. Its translation: CASSLNTGELFF.

The chain carries TRBV29-1 and TRBJ1-1, with 7 nucleotides matching TRBD1. CDR1 SQVTM and CDR2 ANQGSEA come from the germline V gene. The CDR3 covers 14 residues. The trim removed 6 bases at V and 2 bases at J, leaving 9 bases unmatched. CDR3 DNA: TGCAGCGTAGCCACAGGGGCCGCTAACACTGAAGCTTTCTTT. Encoded protein: CSVATGAANTEAFF.

This rearrangement joins TRBV19 to TRBJ1-1; D gene ambiguous. Germline CDR1 is LNHDA and CDR2 is SQIVND (reference sequence). The V end lost 5 bases, the J end lost 1 base, and 2 bases lay between the germline ends. This CDR3 region has 11 residues. DNA of the CDR3: TGTGCCAGTAGTCCGAACACTGAAGCTTTCTTT. Translation: CASSPNTEAFF.

The chain carries TRBV7-9 and TRBJ1-1; D remains unclear. The germline V gene encodes CDR1 SEHNR and CDR2 FQNEAQ (reference sequence). This CDR3 is 13 amino acids long. Trimming left V 3 bases short and J 1 base short, with 6 bases between. CDR3 nucleotides: TGTGCCAGCAGCTTGGAAGCGAACACTGAAGCTTTCTTT. It specifies CASSLEANTEAFF.

This clone was detected only once. The genes are TRBV5-4 and TRBJ2-2; 9 bases line up with TRBD2. CDR1 and CDR2 (germline): SGHNT, YYREEE (reference sequence). V shed 0 bases, J shed 3 bases, and the junction held 0 bases outside the gene matches. The CDR3 has 15 amino acids. The CDR3 region has the DNA TGTGCCAGCAGCTTGGTAGCGGGAGACACCGGGGAGCTGTTTTTT. Translating it yields CASSLVAGDTGELFF.

The chain joins TRBV6-1 to TRBJ1-1; unclear D gene. The CDR3 is 13 residues long. Trimming took 7 bases from V and 1 from J, leaving 10 bases between them. CDR1 is MNHNS, CDR2 SASEGT, per germline. In DNA, the CDR3 is TGTGCCAGCATAGGACGGACGAACACTGAAGCTTTCTTT. It encodes CASIGRTNTEAFF.

The V call is TRBV30, the J call TRBJ1-2; 10 bases are shared with TRBD1. The CDR3 loop spans 13 amino acids. The ends lost 2 bases at V and 6 bases at J; junction bases unmatched: 3. Germline lookup yields CDR1 GTSNPN and CDR2 SVGIG (reference sequence). The CDR3 sequence: CAWSSDRGHGYTF. The DNA for the CDR3 is TGTGCCTGGAGTTCCGACAGGGGGCATGGCTACACCTTC.

CDR3 nucleotides: TGTGCCAGCAGCCAGGACCCTAGTGGGGGCGGGCAGTTCTTC. It yields the protein CASSQDPSGGGQFF. The gene calls are TRBV7-3 and TRBJ2-1, with D possibly being TRBD1 (6 bases). The CDR3 runs 14 residues. Trimming cost V 5 bases and J 12 bases, with 20 bases left between them. In germline, CDR1 is SGHTA, CDR2 FQGTGA.

V is TRBV6-5 and J is TRBJ2-7; D may be TRBD2 (7 bases). This CDR3 is 14 amino acids long. Trimming removed 6 bases from V and 1 base from J, with 13 bases in between. Per the germline V gene, CDR1 is MNHEY and CDR2 is SVGAGI. CDR3 DNA: TGTGCCAGCAGGGGGGGGGCGAGGTCCTACGAGCAGTACTTC. Amino acid sequence: CASRGGARSYEQYF.

The J gene is TRBJ2-5, the V gene TRBV11-2; tentatively, D is TRBD1 (6 bases). Germline V gene data show CDR1 as SGHAT and CDR2 as FQNNGV. This CDR3 has 13 amino acids. The V end was cut by 5 bases, the J end by 4 bases, with 11 bases between. The CDR3 DNA sequence: TGTGCCAGCAGCACCCTAGGGGGAGAGACCCAGTACTTC. Translation gives CASSTLGGETQYF.